The next 32 T cell receptor beta chains were all read from a single sample in a study of cytomegalovirus exposure and HLA in healthy donors. With 60 Vbeta and 13 Jbeta primers, the PCR was carried out. TCRdb keeps only in-frame clones here, not all; method: immunoSEQ multiplex PCR. Of 110,000 to 150,000 clones in the sample, around 82% were seen once. The sequencing input was PBMCs. The receptor source for this set is a young man in good health and CMV-seropositive.

The V and J genes are TRBV6-5 and TRBJ2-1, with D tentatively TRBD1 (5 bases). Germline V gives CDR1 MNHEY, CDR2 SVGAGI. Trimming pared 6 bases from V and 7 bases from J, leaving 10 bases between. This CDR3 has 12 residues. CDR3 amino acids: CASSPTGNEQFF. CDR3 nucleotide sequence: TGTGCCAGCAGCCCAACAGGTAATGAGCAGTTCTTC.

The rearrangement joins TRBV29-1 to TRBJ1-2, with D unclear. V was pared by 4 bases and J by 0 bases, with 6 bases between. The CDR3 sequence is 12 residues long. Germline V gene lookup returns CDR1 SQVTM and CDR2 ANQGSEA. CDR3 coding DNA: TGCAGCGTTGTTACGGCTAACTATGGCTACACCTTC. Protein sequence: CSVVTANYGYTF.

The V and J genes are TRBV5-1 and TRBJ1-4; D not resolved. This CDR3 region has 15 residues. V was cut by 1 base and J by 5 bases, with 12 bases left in between. The germline V gene has CDR1 SGHRS and CDR2 YFSETQ. The CDR3 DNA reads TGCGCCAGCAGCTTGTCCCGGGGATCGAATGAAAAACTGTTTTTT. Its translation is CASSLSRGSNEKLFF. Drawing the rest from reference TRBV5-1 and TRBJ1-4, the complete variable domain is KAGVTQTPRYLIKTRGQQVTLSCSPISGHRSVSWYQQTPGQGLQFLFEYFSETQRNKGNFPGRFSGRQFSNSRSEMNVSTLELGDSALYLCASSLSRGSNEKLFFGSGTQLSVL.

V is TRBV10-3 and J is TRBJ2-2; D gene uncertain. The length of the CDR3 is 11 residues. Between the trimmed V and J ends, which lost 8 bases and 6 bases, there was a span of 7 bases. Per germline, CDR1 ENHRY and CDR2 SYGVKD. The CDR3 loop reads CAIQQPGELFF. The CDR3 DNA reads as TGTGCCATCCAACAACCCGGGGAGCTGTTTTTT.

The chain has TRBV10-3 and TRBJ2-1, with TRBD2 identical over 10 bases. Germline V lookup: CDR1 ENHRY, CDR2 SYGVKD. The CDR3 has 14 amino acids. The J segment lost 5 bases and the V segment lost 6 bases, leaving 4 bases of the junction unmatched. CDR3 coding DNA: TGTGCCATCAGGCCGAGCGGGAGGGACAATGAGCAGTTCTTC. This sequence encodes CAIRPSGRDNEQFF.

The chain carries TRBV19 and TRBJ1-4; D is unclear. This CDR3 region has 15 residues. The V gene's germline CDR1 is LNHDA and CDR2 SQIVND (reference sequence). Trimming took 6 bases from V and 4 from J, leaving 15 bases between them. This CDR3 is CASRARGGINEKLFF. The CDR3 DNA reads TGTGCCAGTAGAGCCCGGGGAGGAATTAATGAAAAACTGTTTTTT.

The table lists this clone with a count of one. The gene calls are TRBV7-9 and TRBJ1-3; D possibly corresponds to TRBD1 (5 bases). CDR1 and CDR2 from the germline V gene are SEHNR and FQNEAQ (reference sequence). Trimming cost V 1 base and J 3 bases, with 10 bases left between them. The CDR3 runs 15 residues. The chain's CDR3 is CASSLGQGGGNTIYF. The CDR3, as DNA: TGTGCCAGCAGCTTAGGGCAGGGTGGTGGAAACACCATATATTTT. Full variable domain (rest looked up from reference TRBV7-9 and TRBJ1-3): DTGVSQNPRHKITKRGQNVTFRCDPISEHNRLYWYRQTLGQGPEFLTYFQNEAQLEKSRLLSDRFSAERPKGSFSTLEIQRTEQGDSAMYLCASSLGQGGGNTIYFGEGSWLTVV.

This clone was counted only a few times. This sequence joins TRBV18 and TRBJ1-1; the D gene is possibly TRBD1 (6 bases). V gave up 8 bases and J gave up 1 base, with 14 bases separating them. Germline loops: CDR1 KGHSH, CDR2 LQKENI. This CDR3 contains 14 residues. The CDR3 DNA reads as TGTGCCAGCGCCTCACAGGGAAAGAACACTGAAGCTTTCTTT. Its translation: CASASQGKNTEAFF.

The V and J genes are TRBV28 and TRBJ2-7; D is possibly TRBD2 (7 bases). Trimming removed 6 bases from V and 6 bases from J, with 12 bases in between. Germline CDR1 is MDHEN and CDR2 is SYDVKM. This CDR3 contains 12 residues. In DNA form, the CDR3 reads TGTGCCAGCAGAAGGGGGGGGGCCGAGCAGTACTTC. This encodes CASRRGGAEQYF.

The chain is built from TRBV30 and TRBJ1-2; 8 bases map to TRBD1. The germline CDR1 and CDR2 sequences are GTSNPN and SVGIG (reference sequence). V lost 2 bases, J lost 8 bases, and 10 bases stayed unmatched. The CDR3 loop spans 14 amino acids. The CDR3 coding sequence is TGTGCCTGGAGTATCTCGACAGGGGTCATAGGCTACACCTTC. Translation: CAWSISTGVIGYTF.

The chain joins TRBV2 to TRBJ2-2; the match to TRBD2 covers 9 bases. The CDR3 length is 13 residues. V lost 7 bases to trimming and J lost 7 bases; unmatched junction nucleotides: 4. Germline lookup yields CDR1 SNHLY and CDR2 FYNNEI. CDR3 DNA: TGTGCCAGCACCTTGACTAGCGGCGGGGAGCTGTTTTTT. It specifies CASTLTSGGELFF.

V gene TRBV21-1 combines with J gene TRBJ2-7; the table's D call TRBD1 went unverified against the DNA. TRBV21-1 is classified as a pseudogene. This CDR3 comprises 17 residues. CDR3 amino acids: CASSKAEDRASSYEQYF. CDR3 bases: TGTGCCAGCAGCAAAGCGGAAGACAGGGCCAGCTCCTACGAGCAGTACTTC.

This clone was observed a few times. The same CDR3 can be traced to other DNA sequences in this sample. The V and J genes are TRBV29-1 and TRBJ1-1, with TRBD1 as a possible D gene (6 bases). The CDR3 runs 15 residues. CDR1 is SQVTM and CDR2 is ANQGSEA in the germline V gene. The V gene lost 5 bases and the J gene lost 5 bases, with 21 bases spanning the gap. The CDR3 sequence: CSVPADGQPGTEAFF. The CDR3 region has the DNA TGCAGCGTTCCGGCTGACGGACAGCCAGGGACTGAAGCTTTCTTT.

This chain connects TRBV5-1 to TRBJ2-5; D is possibly TRBD2 (6 bases). The J call may be wrong; the DNA end is better matched by TRBJ2-7. Germline V gene lookup returns CDR1 SGHRS and CDR2 YFSETQ. This CDR3 has 16 amino acids. CDR3 amino acids: CASSLMGLDQGYEQYF. The CDR3 nucleotides are TGCGCCAGCAGCTTGATGGGACTCGATCAGGGCTACGAGCAGTACTTC.

The chain has TRBV5-4 and TRBJ2-7; 10 nucleotides agree with TRBD2. V lost 1 base and J lost 4; bases outside the gene matches: 5. The CDR3 is 15 amino acids. Germline CDR1 and CDR2: SGHNT and YYREEE (reference sequence). The CDR3 bases are TGTGCCAGCAGCTTGATTAGCGGGGGGACTTACGAGCAGTACTTC. The encoded protein is CASSLISGGTYEQYF.

The chain recombines TRBV6-1 with TRBJ2-5; a possible D gene is TRBD2 (5 bases). The germline V gene encodes CDR1 MNHNS and CDR2 SASEGT. V gave up 2 bases and J gave up 7 bases, with 29 bases separating them. The CDR3 consists of 19 residues. CDR3: CASSENLASPYSNRGTQYF. CDR3 coding DNA: TGTGCCAGCAGTGAAAATTTGGCCTCACCATACTCTAACCGGGGGACCCAGTACTTC.

The chain employs TRBV20-1 and TRBJ2-7; the match to TRBD2 covers 8 bases. There are 11 residues in the CDR3. Germline loops: CDR1 DFQATT, CDR2 SNEGSKA (reference sequence). The CDR3 is CSLTSAYEQYF. CDR3 nucleotides: TGCAGCCTGACTAGCGCCTACGAGCAGTACTTC.

The rearrangement joins TRBV6-6 to TRBJ1-4, with TRBD1 as a possible D gene (6 bases). Germline values: CDR1 MNHNY, CDR2 SVGAGI (reference sequence). Trimming took off 10 bases at V and 6 bases at J, with 12 bases between the two ends. This CDR3 is 12 amino acids long. The CDR3 nucleotides are TGTGCCACCGGGACATCGGATGAAAAACTGTTTTTT. Encoded protein: CATGTSDEKLFF.

In regard to this clone: This sample includes further DNA sequences coding for the same CDR3. The gene calls are TRBV5-1 and TRBJ1-4; D remains ambiguous. Trimming removed 1 base from V and 0 bases from J, with 4 bases in between. The CDR3 has 14 amino acids. Germline lookup yields CDR1 SGHRS and CDR2 YFSETQ. CDR3 sequence reads: CASSLTATNEKLFF. The CDR3 nucleotides read TGCGCCAGCAGCTTGACGGCAACTAATGAAAAACTGTTTTTT. The entire variable domain, with the rest obtained from reference TRBV5-1 and TRBJ1-4, is as follows: KAGVTQTPRYLIKTRGQQVTLSCSPISGHRSVSWYQQTPGQGLQFLFEYFSETQRNKGNFPGRFSGRQFSNSRSEMNVSTLELGDSALYLCASSLTATNEKLFFGSGTQLSVL.

The chain couples TRBV11-2 to TRBJ2-5; TRBD2 is a possible D gene (5 bases). The CDR3 spans 13 residues. Germline CDR1 and CDR2: SGHAT and FQNNGV. With 0 bases removed from V and 9 bases from J, the gap between germline ends came to 11 bases. As DNA, the CDR3 is TGTGCCAGCAGCTTAGATCCGTCGGGATCCCAGTACTTC. The encoded protein is CASSLDPSGSQYF.

V and J are TRBV10-3 and TRBJ1-4; 12 positions agree with TRBD1. CDR1 is ENHRY, CDR2 SYGVKD, per germline. Trimming at V came to 0 bases and at J to 8 bases, leaving 13 bases not matched to a gene. The length of the CDR3 is 19 residues. The CDR3 spells CAISESNFGTGGANEKLFF. CDR3 coding DNA: TGTGCCATCAGTGAGTCGAATTTCGGGACAGGGGGCGCAAACGAAAAACTGTTTTTT.

CDR3 coding DNA: TGTGCCAGCAGTTCAGACAGAACTGGGGAAAAACTGTTTTTT. Its protein is CASSSDRTGEKLFF. The chain joins TRBV7-9 to TRBJ1-4, with D possibly TRBD1 on 5 matching bases. The germline V gene encodes CDR1 SEHNR and CDR2 FQNEAQ (reference sequence). Trimming took off 6 bases at V and 8 bases at J, with 16 bases between the two ends. This CDR3 spans 14 amino acids.

This clone was detected only a few times. The chain couples TRBV2 to TRBJ1-6; 10 bases align to TRBD1. The J segment lost 10 bases and the V segment lost 8 bases, leaving 5 bases of the junction unmatched. CDR3 length: 13 residues. Germline CDR1 and CDR2: SNHLY and FYNNEI. CDR3 residues: CASARDRGSPLHF. In DNA, the CDR3 is TGTGCCAGCGCCCGGGACAGGGGATCACCCCTCCACTTT. The variable domain in full, with the rest retrieved from reference TRBV2 and TRBJ1-6, is EPEVTQTPSHQVTQMGQEVILRCVPISNHLYFYWYRQILGQKVEFLVSFYNNEISEKSEIFDDQFSVERPDGSNFTLKIRSTKLEDSAMYFCASARDRGSPLHFGNGTRLTVT.

The chain joins TRBV29-1 to TRBJ1-2; 7 bases are a match to TRBD1. The CDR3 contains 12 residues. J gave up 6 bases and V 0 bases, and 1 base lay outside the gene matches. Germline assignment: CDR1 SQVTM and CDR2 ANQGSEA. The CDR3, as DNA: TGCAGCGTTGAAGAACAGGGGCATGGCTACACCTTC. Its translation: CSVEEQGHGYTF. The full variable domain, completed using reference TRBV29-1 and TRBJ1-2, is SAVISQKPSRDICQRGTSLTIQCQVDSQVTMMFWYRQQPGQSLTLIATANQGSEATYESGFVIDKFPISRPNLTFSTLTVSNMSPEDSSIYLCSVEEQGHGYTFGSGTRLTVV.

This chain joins TRBV6-1 and TRBJ1-1; D gene ambiguous. The germline V and J ends were trimmed by 6 bases and 3 bases, with 17 bases remaining between them. The germline V gene encodes CDR1 MNHNS and CDR2 SASEGT. This CDR3 is 15 amino acids long. CDR3 nucleotides: TGTGCCAGCAGCCTGGACCCAGAGGGAGACACTGAAGCTTTCTTT. Protein sequence: CASSLDPEGDTEAFF.

The CDR3 reads CASSLEGQASYEQYF. The DNA of the CDR3 is TGCGCCAGCAGCTTGGAGGGACAGGCCTCCTACGAGCAGTACTTC. This chain uses TRBV5-1 with TRBJ2-7, with 8 bases that match TRBD1. Germline assignment: CDR1 SGHRS and CDR2 YFSETQ. This CDR3 is built from 15 residues. V lost 0 bases, J lost 0 bases, and 2 bases stayed unmatched.

The chain carries TRBV5-1 and TRBJ1-3; D is undetermined. Trimming pared 4 bases from V and 4 bases from J, leaving 15 bases between. Germline V gene lookup returns CDR1 SGHRS and CDR2 YFSETQ. The CDR3 runs to 15 residues. Here the CDR3 reads CASSPAGGSGNTIYF. CDR3 DNA sequence: TGCGCCAGCAGCCCCGCTGGAGGGTCCGGAAACACCATATATTTT.

The gene calls are TRBV5-1 and TRBJ2-7; the match to TRBD1 covers 9 bases. Germline V gene lookup returns CDR1 SGHRS and CDR2 YFSETQ. Trimming cost V 7 bases and J 0 bases; bases outside gene matches: 11. CDR3 length equals 16 residues. The chain's CDR3 is CASGLTGGAVSYEQYF. In DNA, the CDR3 is TGCGCCAGCGGCCTGACAGGGGGAGCGGTCTCCTACGAGCAGTACTTC.

This clone has just a few counts. This chain links TRBV6-5 with TRBJ1-3; D might be TRBD1 (5 bases). CDR3 length: 15 residues. CDR1 and CDR2 from the germline V gene are MNHEY and SVGAGI. Trimming stripped 9 bases from V and 0 bases from J, with 15 bases between. For the CDR3, the DNA is TGTGCCAGTTGGAGGGGTCCTTCCTCTGGAAACACCATATATTTT. This encodes CASWRGPSSGNTIYF.

This clone appeared a few times. The rearrangement uses TRBV9 and TRBJ2-5; possible D gene TRBD1, 6 bases. From germline, CDR1 is SGDLS and CDR2 YYNGEE. CDR3 length: 14 amino acids. Trimming took 6 bases from V and 0 from J, leaving 12 bases between them. The CDR3 loop is CASNQRGYQETQYF. CDR3 DNA: TGTGCCAGCAACCAAAGGGGGTACCAAGAGACCCAGTACTTC.

The chain carries TRBV5-4 and TRBJ1-2, with a possible D match to TRBD1 (5 bases). The CDR3 sequence is 14 residues long. Trimming took off 0 bases at V and 8 bases at J, with 14 bases between the two ends. The germline CDR1 and CDR2 sequences are SGHNT and YYREEE (reference sequence). The CDR3 sequence is CASSLDGGTWGYTF. CDR3 bases: TGTGCCAGCAGCTTGGATGGCGGGACGTGGGGCTACACCTTC.

The V gene is TRBV6-6, the J gene TRBJ1-5, with TRBD1 matching over 7 bases. CDR1 is MNHNY and CDR2 is SVGAGI in the germline V gene (reference sequence). Germline trimming cut 4 bases from V and 0 bases from J; bases unmatched to any gene: 3. The CDR3 spans 15 residues. In DNA form, the CDR3 reads TGTGCCAGCAGTTTAGGGGGCTATAGCAATCAGCCCCAGCATTTT. Protein sequence: CASSLGGYSNQPQHF.